The source of this T cell receptor (beta chain) is a study of tumor-infiltrating lymphocytes in primary liver carcinoma. This clonotype appeared a single time. The template, approximately 500 ng total RNA, yielded TCR beta cDNA made with a constant-region primer. TCR beta libraries came from three nested multiplex PCR rounds using slightly modified ARM-PCR. Investigators reported that the first two PCR rounds, at roughly 11 cycles each, used TRBV1-TRBV30 forward primers with a C-beta reverse primer. Each CDR3 protein gets one entry after TCRdb re-called the multiplex PCR reads with MiXCR. The sample contains about 180,000 distinct CDR3 sequences, 50% to 75% of which appear only once. This CDR3 has 13 amino acids. In germline, CDR1 is SGHVS, CDR2 FQNEAQ. Trimming left V 11 bases short and J 2 bases short, with 13 bases between. The researchers obtained blood RNA from unsorted whole blood and also extracted germline DNA. Sampling before surgery obtained 3.5 to 4 milliliters of peripheral blood.

J is TRBJ1-5 and V is TRBV7-8; no clear D. The sequencing sample was made of peripheral blood. The TCR originated in a man aged 35 to 55 with primary liver carcinoma and hepatitis B virus infection. Here the CDR3 DNA reads TGTGCCGGCAAGAGTGGGGGCAATCAGCCCCAGCATTTT. Residues: CAGKSGGNQPQHF.